This T cell receptor (beta chain) originates from a study of response to subunit inactivated influenza vaccine. TCRdb itself ran the RT-PCR reads through MiXCR, one entry per CDR3 protein. The sample records more than 450,000 distinct CDR3 sequences, around 11% being singletons. In germline, CDR1 is SEHNR, CDR2 FQNEAQ (reference sequence). V lost 1 base, J lost 1 base, and 5 bases stayed unmatched. The CDR3 consists of 16 residues. The sample also formed part of further work on T cells expressing NK-cell markers. This second report adds: 5'RACE template switching with UMIs generated TCR beta cDNA. An anti-gamma-delta TCR antibody was added in several experiments. It restricted sorting to alpha-beta TCR-expressing T cells. Dominant NKG2C+ clonotypes made up about 1.0-7.0% of CD8+ T cells in about six donors. Uncertainty persisted over the HCMV specificity of expanded NKG2C+ T cell clones.

The sequenced sample was PBMCs from blood, obtained on the day of vaccination. The TCR comes from a man aged 45 to 65 who received an inactivated influenza vaccine. The V and J genes are TRBV7-9 and TRBJ2-5, with 8 bases identical to TRBD1. Written as DNA, the CDR3 is TGTGCCAGCAGCTTAGGCCCTGGGACAGGCCAAGAGACCCAGTACTTC. Translating it yields CASSLGPGTGQETQYF.